This is a list of T cell receptor beta chains from one sample in a study of T cells after yellow fever vaccination. TCRdb independently ran MiXCR on the 5' RACE reads; one entry per CDR3 protein. The sample carries almost 600,000 distinct CDR3 sequences, about 13% recorded once. Source: PBMCs, taken on the day of the yellow fever booster vaccination. These receptor sequences come from a man between 25 and 39 years old who received the YFV17D yellow fever vaccine. The CDR3 runs from the conserved cysteine through the conserved F or W. The D gene is left open where the match is weak. Not every row has a clone size; where given, it reads once, few, many or a size class.

clone size | J gene | V gene | D gene | CDR3 DNA | CDR3 protein
few | TRBJ2-3 | TRBV20-1 | - | TGCAGTGCTTCGCCCGCCATCGGGGGATTCACAGATACGCAGTATTTT | CSASPAIGGFTDTQYF
few | TRBJ2-5 | TRBV4-3 | - | TGCGCCAGCAGCCCAGACCCCGGGGGCGTACGAGAGACCCAGTACTTC | CASSPDPGGVRETQYF
many | TRBJ2-7 | TRBV19 | - | TGTGCCAGTAGTATGGGGGCAGCGCAGTACTTC | CASSMGAAQYF
few | TRBJ2-7 | TRBV4-3 | TRBD2 | TGCGCCAGCAGCCCTTCATTGGGACACCGGACTAGCGGGGACGAGCAGTACTTC | CASSPSLGHRTSGDEQYF
- | TRBJ2-7 | TRBV7-6 | - | TGTGCCAGCAGTTCCTACCCTCGTTCCTACGAGCAGTACTTC | CASSSYPRSYEQYF
- | TRBJ2-7 | TRBV20-1 | - | TGCAGTGCTGAAGATGGGGGCAGGGGCTACGAGCAGTACTTC | CSAEDGGRGYEQYF
few | TRBJ2-1 | TRBV15 | - | TGTGCCGTGACCCGGGACGAATACAATGAGCAGTTCTTC | CAVTRDEYNEQFF
- | TRBJ1-4 | TRBV20-1 | - | TGCAGTGCTAGTATAAGAGATGAAAAACTGTTTTTT | CSASIRDEKLFF
- | TRBJ2-1 | TRBV7-2 | - | TGTGCCAGCAGCGAAGCACACCTCTACAATGAGCAGTTCTTC | CASSEAHLYNEQFF
- | TRBJ2-7 | TRBV20-1 | - | TGCAGTGCTAGCGACTACTCCCGCGAGCAGTACTTC | CSASDYSREQYF
- | TRBJ2-2 | TRBV24-1 | - | TGTGCCACCAGTGAGGGACAAAACACCGGGGAGCTGTTTTTT | CATSEGQNTGELFF
few | TRBJ2-7 | TRBV29-1 | - | TGCAGCGTTGGGTCCGGGAGCTCCTACGAGCAGTACTTC | CSVGSGSSYEQYF
few | TRBJ1-6 | TRBV6-1 | - | TGTGCCAGCAGTAAAAAATACGGGACATATAATTCACCCCTCCACTTT | CASSKKYGTYNSPLHF
- | TRBJ1-5 | TRBV9 | TRBD1 | TGTGCCAGCAGCCAGGGGGCTGGCCCTAATCAGCCCCAGCATTTT | CASSQGAGPNQPQHF
- | TRBJ2-3 | TRBV20-1 | - | TGCAGTGCTACCTCTAGCACAGATACGCAGTATTTT | CSATSSTDTQYF
few | TRBJ2-5 | TRBV11-2 | TRBD2 | TGTGCCAGCAGCTTAGAGCCTAGCGGGAGATTCTCCGATCTTGGGGGAGAGACCCAGTACTTC | CASSLEPSGRFSDLGGETQYF
few | TRBJ2-7 | TRBV7-2 | - | TGTGCCAGCAACGCTGAAGGCGAGCAGTACTTC | CASNAEGEQYF
- | TRBJ2-3 | TRBV6-1 | TRBD2 | TGTGGGTCGGGCGGGAGTGCTAGCACAGATACGCAGTATTTT | CGSGGSASTDTQYF
- | TRBJ2-7 | TRBV18 | TRBD1 | TGTGCCAGCTCTCAACCGGGACAGCCCTACGAGCAGTACTTC | CASSQPGQPYEQYF
- | TRBJ2-1 | TRBV4-1 | - | TGCGCCAGCAGCCAAGATTGGCCTAGCTGGGATGAGCAGTTCTTC | CASSQDWPSWDEQFF
- | TRBJ2-3 | TRBV19 | - | TGTGCCAGTAGGGGACCCGGCACCAATGCAGATACGCAGTATTTT | CASRGPGTNADTQYF
few | TRBJ2-1 | TRBV24-1 | - | TGTGCCACCAGTGAAACTCTGGGGGCCGCCTACAATGAGCAGTTCTTC | CATSETLGAAYNEQFF
few | TRBJ2-1 | TRBV5-1 | - | TGCGCCAGCAGCTTGGGTCTAGCCCGGGGGCCATTTAATGAGCAGTTCTTC | CASSLGLARGPFNEQFF
- | TRBJ1-1 | TRBV27 | - | TGTGCCAGCACCCCTTTTGGGGCATCGAACACTGAAGCTTTCTTT | CASTPFGASNTEAFF
- | TRBJ2-1 | TRBV18 | - | TGTGCCAGCTCACTCGCCGACGGGGCCTCCTACAATGAGCAGTTCTTC | CASSLADGASYNEQFF
once | TRBJ1-4 | TRBV29-1 | TRBD1 | TGCAGCGTTAAACCCGCAGGGGGAGAAGAAAAACTGTTTTTT | CSVKPAGGEEKLFF
- | TRBJ2-7 | TRBV12-3/TRBV12-4 | - | TGTGCCAGCAGTTGGACCGGGACTGCGACCTACGAGCAGTACTTC | CASSWTGTATYEQYF
- | TRBJ2-5 | TRBV6-2/TRBV6-3 | TRBD1 | TGTGCCAGCAGTTACGGTAGACAGGGAAAAGAGACCCAGTACTTC | CASSYGRQGKETQYF
few | TRBJ1-2 | TRBV27 | - | TGTGCCAGCAGGGACCCTAACTATGGCTACACCTTC | CASRDPNYGYTF